The TCR beta chain under discussion was sequenced for a study of blood T cell repertoires in COVID-19. The wider study: Sources were T cells, B-cell-depleted T cells, or PBMCs; the material itself was cDNA or gDNA.

This CDR3 is 15 amino acids long. V was clipped by 0 bases and J by 6 bases, with 14 bases between them. Germline V gene sequence: CDR1 SGHNT, CDR2 YENEEA. Per the study methods: From reference gene primer amplification, estimates of nucleated cell counts were derived. Clones were sequenced by immunoSEQ multiplex PCR, and TCRdb holds only the in-frame ones, with some missing. V and J calls plus clone size are reproduced from that table; the DNA served to infer D and trimming. The table has 250,000 to 350,000 clones, 85% to 90% seen once. The clonotype was recovered from a woman aged 50 to 65 with active or convalescent COVID-19. Sample: peripheral blood. This chain connects TRBV11-3 to TRBJ1-2, with a tentative D call TRBD1 (6 bases). In DNA, the CDR3 is TGTGCCAGCAGCTTAGAGGCTCAGGGGATCCATGGCTACACCTTC. This encodes CASSLEAQGIHGYTF.